These 6 T cell receptor beta chains came from one sample sequenced in a study of shared clonotypes between healthy human individuals. Sequencing was performed with immunoSEQ multiplex PCR; in TCRdb, only in-frame clones are kept and a portion is missing. Of 2 million to 2.5 million clones listed, 92% are singletons. The specimen was naive CD4+ T cells from PBMCs. Regarding subset: CD45RA+ positively selected. The receptors were sampled from a man aged 18 to 29 in good health. Some clones in this sample may be carry-over from other donors' samples.

The count of this clone is one. The chain couples TRBV7-3 to TRBJ1-3; tentatively, D is TRBD1 (6 bases). Trimming stripped 6 bases from V and 3 bases from J, with 9 bases between. Germline CDR1 SGHTA, CDR2 FQGTGA. There are 13 residues in the CDR3. CDR3 nucleotide sequence: TGTGCCAGCAGTACAGGGTTTGGAAACACCATATATTTT. As protein: CASSTGFGNTIYF.

The chain combines TRBV5-6 with TRBJ1-2; D not certain. The length of the CDR3 is 14 residues. V was trimmed by 0 bases and J by 4 bases, leaving 10 bases between them. Looked up from germline, CDR1 is SGHDT and CDR2 is YYEEEE. CDR3 DNA: TGTGCCAGCAGCTTGGCCGGGCAGCCCTATGGCTACACCTTC. This sequence encodes CASSLAGQPYGYTF.

The chain uses TRBV5-1 and TRBJ1-5; D gene unclear. The germline V gene encodes CDR1 SGHRS and CDR2 YFSETQ. The CDR3 loop spans 14 amino acids. Trimming removed 0 bases at V and 3 bases at J, with 7 bases between. In DNA form, the CDR3 reads TGCGCCAGCAGCTTGGTGCCAGTCAATCAGCCCCAGCATTTT. Encoded protein: CASSLVPVNQPQHF.

The chain links TRBV19 to TRBJ1-4; D remains ambiguous. Germline assignment: CDR1 LNHDA and CDR2 SQIVND (reference sequence). CDR3 length: 15 amino acids. Deletions cut 8 bases from V and 4 bases from J, with 17 bases between. For the CDR3, the DNA is TGTGCCAGTCATAAAGGAAGATCCCTTAATGAAAAACTGTTTTTT. It codes for CASHKGRSLNEKLFF.

The CDR3 DNA follows: TGTGCCAGCAGCCACAGGGACGCCCAAGAGACCCAGTACTTC. Residues: CASSHRDAQETQYF. This sequence joins TRBV28 and TRBJ2-5; TRBD1 might be the D (6 bases). This CDR3 comprises 14 residues. CDR1 is MDHEN, CDR2 SYDVKM, per germline. Trimming left V 6 bases short and J 1 base short, with 12 bases between.

For the CDR3, the DNA is TGTGCCAGCAGTGCCCTCCCGGACAAAGTGAACACTGAAGCTTTCTTT. Protein: CASSALPDKVNTEAFF. The V gene is TRBV6-1, the J gene TRBJ1-1, with D perhaps TRBD1 (5 bases). Germline V lookup: CDR1 MNHNS, CDR2 SASEGT. The CDR3 consists of 16 residues. Trimming took 4 bases from V and 0 from J, leaving 15 bases between them.